A single T cell receptor (beta chain) is shown here with its context. This entry belongs to a study of T cell changes during pregnancy in multiple sclerosis. CDR3 length: 15 residues. Germline CDR1 LNHNV, CDR2 YYDKDF (reference sequence). V dropped 4 bases and J dropped 2; count of bases not matched to a gene: 7. The method was immunoSEQ multiplex PCR; TCRdb's version includes in-frame clones alone and lacks a portion of them. The data contain tens of thousands of clones, 75% to 95% of them singletons. The V gene is TRBV15, the J gene TRBJ2-7; TRBD2 agrees at 8 bases. Material: peripheral blood, obtained after pregnancy. This sequence originates from a female donor in good health, enrolled as a control in a pregnancy study. This CDR3 is CATSTRTSGTYEQYF. The DNA for the CDR3 is TGTGCCACCAGCACAAGAACTAGCGGAACCTACGAGCAGTACTTC. Full variable domain (remainder filled in from reference TRBV15 and TRBJ2-7): DAMVIQNPRYQVTQFGKPVTLSCSQTLNHNVMYWYQQKSSQAPKLLFHYYDKDFNNEADTPDNFQSRRPNTSFCFLDIRSPGLGDTAMYLCATSTRTSGTYEQYFGPGTRLTVT.